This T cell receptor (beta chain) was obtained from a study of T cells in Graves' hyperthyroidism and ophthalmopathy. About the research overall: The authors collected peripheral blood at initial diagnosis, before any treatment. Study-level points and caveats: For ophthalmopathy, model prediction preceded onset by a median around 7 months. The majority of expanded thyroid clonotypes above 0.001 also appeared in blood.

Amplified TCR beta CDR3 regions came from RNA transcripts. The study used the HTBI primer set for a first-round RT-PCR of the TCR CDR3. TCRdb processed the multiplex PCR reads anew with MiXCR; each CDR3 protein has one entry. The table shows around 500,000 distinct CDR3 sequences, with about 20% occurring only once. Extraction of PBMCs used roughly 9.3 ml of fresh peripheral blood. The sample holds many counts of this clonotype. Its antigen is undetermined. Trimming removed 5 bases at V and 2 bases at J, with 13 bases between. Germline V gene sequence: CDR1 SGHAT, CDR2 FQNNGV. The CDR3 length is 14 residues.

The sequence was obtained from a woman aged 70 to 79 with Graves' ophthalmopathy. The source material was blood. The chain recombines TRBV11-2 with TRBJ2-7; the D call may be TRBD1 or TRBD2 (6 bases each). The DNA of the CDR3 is TGTGCCAGCAGCCAGGGGAGGCTAGCCTACGAGCAGTACTTC. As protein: CASSQGRLAYEQYF.